One T cell receptor beta chain is described in this entry. Other DNA sequences in this specimen translate into the identical CDR3. This entry belongs to a study of TIL therapy for anti-PD-1-resistant metastatic lung cancer. Study context: Most patients had lung adenocarcinoma. Median tumor mutation burden was approximately 1.5 mutations per megabase.

The time point: pre-treatment sample, taken before nivolumab and TIL therapy. This was the immunoSEQ v3 assay. The repertoire was sequenced with immunoSEQ multiplex PCR; TCRdb's copy has only in-frame clones and lacks some. The sample includes tens of thousands of clones, under 75% of them seen just once. CDR1 SGHTA and CDR2 FQGNSA come from the germline V gene. This CDR3 contains 13 residues. Trimming cost V 1 base and J 2 bases, with 3 bases left between them. Sequenced here: blood, sampled at baseline. The chain joins TRBV7-2 to TRBJ1-5; the D is unclear. This sequence originates from a person between 30 and 80 years old with non-small cell lung cancer. CDR3 nucleotides: TGTGCCAGCAGCTTAGTGCGCAATCAGCCCCAGCATTTT. This codes for CASSLVRNQPQHF.